This is a list of T cell receptor beta chains from one sample in a study of T cell changes during pregnancy in multiple sclerosis. Generated by immunoSEQ multiplex PCR, the TCRdb table keeps only in-frame clones and is missing some. The repertoire consists of under 65,000 clones, with 92% occurring once and the leading ten covering 0.64%. The sequences come from CD4+ T cells from peripheral blood mononuclear cells, collected after pregnancy. The receptors stem from a female donor with multiple sclerosis, enrolled in a pregnancy study. The CDR3 runs from the conserved cysteine through the conserved F or W. The order of the fields is clone size, CDR3 length, J gene, V gene, D gene, CDR3 DNA, CDR3 protein. A D gene is named only where the DNA matches it firmly. Some rows have no size entry. The others give once, few or many, or a class for an expanded clone.

NA	14	TRBJ1-1	TRBV6-1	TRBD1	TGTGCCAGCAGGGCGGGACAGGTAGGCACTGAAGCTTTCTTT	CASRAGQVGTEAFF
NA	15	TRBJ2-1	TRBV19	TRBD2	TGTGCCAGTAATCCAGCGGGGGGCTCCTACAATGAGCAGTTCTTC	CASNPAGGSYNEQFF
NA	15	TRBJ2-5	TRBV27	TRBD1	TGTGCCAGCAGACCCTACAGGGGGCCCCGGGAGACCCAGTACTTC	CASRPYRGPRETQYF
NA	14	TRBJ1-1	TRBV7-2	NA	TGTGCCAGCAGCCTTTTACAGGGTGGAAATGAAGCTTTCTTT	CASSLLQGGNEAFF
NA	13	TRBJ2-2	TRBV29-1	NA	TGCAGCGTTGCTAGGGGGACCACCGGGGAGCTGTTTTTT	CSVARGTTGELFF
NA	13	TRBJ1-2	TRBV5-8	NA	TGTGCCAGCAGCCGGGGGGGCCCGTATGGCTACACCTTC	CASSRGGPYGYTF
NA	14	TRBJ1-2	TRBV4-1	TRBD1	TGCGCCAGCAGCCAAGAAGGGACAGTATATGGCTACACCTTC	CASSQEGTVYGYTF
NA	14	TRBJ2-5	TRBV7-2	TRBD1	TGTGCCAGCAGCGTCGGGACAGTACAAGAGACCCAGTACTTC	CASSVGTVQETQYF
NA	14	TRBJ1-4	TRBV7-8	NA	TGTGCCAGCAGCTCCGGACAGATTAATGAAAAACTGTTTTTT	CASSSGQINEKLFF
NA	13	TRBJ2-7	TRBV7-9	NA	TGTGCCAGCAGCTTGAACAGGGTTGACGAGCAGTACTTC	CASSLNRVDEQYF
NA	14	TRBJ1-4	TRBV6-6	NA	TGTGCCAGCAGTTACTCACAGGGTCGCGAAAAACTGTTTTTT	CASSYSQGREKLFF
NA	16	TRBJ2-3	TRBV9	TRBD2	TGTGCCAGCAGCGAACTAGCGGGGGGGCCCACAGATACGCAGTATTTT	CASSELAGGPTDTQYF
NA	11	TRBJ2-1	TRBV9	NA	TGTGCCAGCAGCGTAGCGGGGGAGCAGTTCTTC	CASSVAGEQFF
once	18	TRBJ2-7	TRBV10-3	TRBD2	TGTGCCATCAGATCTTCTACGGGACTAGCGGGGGGGTTCTACGAGCAGTACTTC	CAIRSSTGLAGGFYEQYF
few	16	TRBJ1-6	TRBV4-2	TRBD1	TGTGCCAGCAGCCATAGTAGGGACAGTAGTAATTCACCCCTCCACTTT	CASSHSRDSSNSPLHF
NA	12	TRBJ2-7	TRBV11-2	NA	TGTGCCAGCAGGCAACTTGGCTACGAGCAGTACTTC	CASRQLGYEQYF
NA	14	TRBJ2-3	TRBV10-3	NA	TGTGCCATCAAGCCCGGGGGGCTCCCAGATACGCAGTATTTT	CAIKPGGLPDTQYF
few	12	TRBJ1-5	TRBV5-8	TRBD1	TGTGCCAGCAGCACCTGGACAGGGCCCCAGCATTTT	CASSTWTGPQHF
NA	14	TRBJ1-3	TRBV19	TRBD1	TGTGCCAGTCGCCGGACAGGATGGGGAAACACCATATATTTT	CASRRTGWGNTIYF
NA	11	TRBJ2-3	TRBV5-1	NA	TGCGCCAGCAGCTCCAGGGATACGCAGTATTTT	CASSSRDTQYF
NA	14	TRBJ1-2	TRBV7-3	TRBD1	TGTGCCAGCAGTCCCGACAGGGGAATTGGCGGCTACACCTTC	CASSPDRGIGGYTF
NA	15	TRBJ1-2	TRBV18	NA	TGTGCCAGCTCACATACAGGGACCCCCGACTATGGCTACACCTTC	CASSHTGTPDYGYTF
NA	15	TRBJ2-2	TRBV6-1	NA	TGTGCCAGCAGTGAAGCGGGCGGGACGACCGGGGAGCTGTTTTTT	CASSEAGGTTGELFF
NA	15	TRBJ2-5	TRBV19	NA	TGTGCCAGTAGTATAGATCTAGACTACCAAGAGACCCAGTACTTC	CASSIDLDYQETQYF
NA	15	TRBJ2-3	TRBV27	NA	TGTGCCAGCAGCCCAACCCAACCCAGGGCAGATACGCAGTATTTT	CASSPTQPRADTQYF
NA	15	TRBJ1-6	TRBV30	NA	TGTGCCTGGAGTGTACCCGGACAGTATAATTCACCCCTCCACTTT	CAWSVPGQYNSPLHF
NA	14	TRBJ2-7	TRBV5-6	TRBD1	TGTGCCAGCAGCTCTACAGGGGCGTCCTACGAGCAGTACTTC	CASSSTGASYEQYF
NA	20	TRBJ2-7	TRBV27	NA	TGTGCCAGCAGTTTAAGTCCCGGCGGCCGGGTTTCCGGGTTCTCCTACGAGCAGTACTTC	CASSLSPGGRVSGFSYEQYF
once	15	TRBJ2-5	TRBV5-5	TRBD1	TGTGCCAGCCCGACCACAGGGGATAAGATTGAGACCCAGTACTTC	CASPTTGDKIETQYF
NA	14	TRBJ2-3	TRBV5-1	NA	TGCGCCAGCAGCTCCCAATCCGCAGGAGATACGCAGTATTTT	CASSSQSAGDTQYF
NA	13	TRBJ2-5	TRBV5-1	TRBD2	TGCGCCAGCAGCCGCGGGGGGGAAGAGACCCAGTACTTC	CASSRGGEETQYF
NA	16	TRBJ1-2	TRBV19	NA	TGTGCCAGTAGTATCGAACCGGGGGGCGACCTCTATGGCTACACCTTC	CASSIEPGGDLYGYTF
NA	11	TRBJ2-7	TRBV20-1	NA	TGCAGTGCTAACAGGGTTGGGGAGCAGTACTTC	CSANRVGEQYF
NA	16	TRBJ1-2	TRBV4-3	TRBD1	TGCGCCAGCAGCCGGCCTGGACAGGGAGCTAACTATGGCTACACCTTC	CASSRPGQGANYGYTF
NA	15	TRBJ1-3	TRBV6-5	NA	TGTGCCAGCATCACGACAGGTTCGACTGGAAACACCATATATTTT	CASITTGSTGNTIYF
NA	17	TRBJ2-6	TRBV7-3	TRBD1	TGTGCCAGCAGCTTAGGTGGGACAGGGGCTGGGGCCAACGTCCTGACTTTC	CASSLGGTGAGANVLTF
NA	15	TRBJ2-1	TRBV2	NA	TGTGCCAGCAGACATCCTCGGTGGGGGGAGGATGAGCAGTTCTTC	CASRHPRWGEDEQFF
few	15	TRBJ1-1	TRBV5-4	NA	TGTGCCAGCAGCTTGGCAGGGGTCGACAGCACTGAAGCTTTCTTT	CASSLAGVDSTEAFF
NA	14	TRBJ2-3	TRBV10-3	TRBD2	TGTGCCATCACAACTAGCGGAGGCACAGATACGCAGTATTTT	CAITTSGGTDTQYF